This T cell receptor (beta chain) is drawn from a study of blood T cell repertoires in COVID-19. Study context: Sites in the United States, Italy and Spain provided acute and convalescent COVID-19 samples. Sources were T cells, B-cell-depleted T cells, or PBMCs; the material itself was cDNA or gDNA.

The assay was immunoSEQ multiplex PCR, and TCRdb's table has in-frame clones only and misses some. The table records some 40,000 clones, over 85% of them present only once. In Seattle, patients joined the study during active infection and were tracked longitudinally. Germline assignment: CDR1 SGHTA and CDR2 FQGNSA. The CDR3 consists of 15 residues. V shed 5 bases, J shed 0 bases, and the junction held 6 bases outside the gene matches. The material sequenced was peripheral blood. This rearrangement joins TRBV7-2 to TRBJ1-1, with 7 nucleotides matching TRBD1. This clonotype was obtained from a man in his fifties or sixties with COVID-19, enrolled during active disease. As DNA, the CDR3 is TGTGCCAGCAGCCCTCAGACAGGGTTGAACACTGAAGCTTTCTTT. It is translated as CASSPQTGLNTEAFF. Supplemented by reference TRBV7-2 and TRBJ1-1, the full variable domain reads GAGVSQSPSNKVTEKGKDVELRCDPISGHTALYWYRQSLGQGLEFLIYFQGNSAPDKSGLPSDRFSAERTGGSVSTLTIQRTQQEDSAVYLCASSPQTGLNTEAFFGQGTRLTVV.